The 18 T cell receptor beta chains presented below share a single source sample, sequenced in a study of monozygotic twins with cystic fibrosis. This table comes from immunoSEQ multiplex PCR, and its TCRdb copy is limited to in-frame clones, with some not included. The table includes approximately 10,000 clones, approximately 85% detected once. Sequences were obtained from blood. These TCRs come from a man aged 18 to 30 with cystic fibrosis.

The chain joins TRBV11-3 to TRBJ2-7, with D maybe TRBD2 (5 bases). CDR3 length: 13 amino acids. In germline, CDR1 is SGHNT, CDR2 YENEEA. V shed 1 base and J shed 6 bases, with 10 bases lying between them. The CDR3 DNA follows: TGTGCCAGCAGCTTAGTTTCCGGGGTCGAGCAGTACTTC. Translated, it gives CASSLVSGVEQYF. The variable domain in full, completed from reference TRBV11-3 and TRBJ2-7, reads EAGVVQSPRYKIIEKKQPVAFWCNPISGHNTLYWYLQNLGQGPELLIRYENEEAVDDSQLPKDRFSAERLKGVDSTLKIQPAELGDSAVYLCASSLVSGVEQYFGPGTRLTVT.

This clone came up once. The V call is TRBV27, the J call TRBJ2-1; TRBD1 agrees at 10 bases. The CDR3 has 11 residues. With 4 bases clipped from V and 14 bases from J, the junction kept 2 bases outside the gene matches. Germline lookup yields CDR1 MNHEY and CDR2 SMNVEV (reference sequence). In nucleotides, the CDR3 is TGTGCCAGCAGTTCCGGGACAGGGGAGTTCTTC. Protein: CASSSGTGEFF.

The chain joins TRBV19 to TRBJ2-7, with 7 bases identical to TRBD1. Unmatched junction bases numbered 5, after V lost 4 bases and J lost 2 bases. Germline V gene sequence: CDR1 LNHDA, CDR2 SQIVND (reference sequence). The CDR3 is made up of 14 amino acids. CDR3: CASSTRQGPYEQYF. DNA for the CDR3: TGTGCCAGTAGTACGCGACAGGGCCCCTACGAGCAGTACTTC. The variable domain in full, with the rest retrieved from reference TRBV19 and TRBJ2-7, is DGGITQSPKYLFRKEGQNVTLSCEQNLNHDAMYWYRQDPGQGLRLIYYSQIVNDFQKGDIAEGYSVSREKKESFPLTVTSAQKNPTAFYLCASSTRQGPYEQYFGPGTRLTVT.

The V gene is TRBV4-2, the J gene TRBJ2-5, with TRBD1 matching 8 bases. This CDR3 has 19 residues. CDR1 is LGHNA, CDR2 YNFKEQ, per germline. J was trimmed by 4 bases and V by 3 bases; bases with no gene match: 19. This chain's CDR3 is CASSQAQTGVGEAGETQYF. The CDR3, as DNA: TGTGCCAGCAGCCAGGCTCAGACAGGGGTGGGGGAGGCTGGAGAGACCCAGTACTTC.

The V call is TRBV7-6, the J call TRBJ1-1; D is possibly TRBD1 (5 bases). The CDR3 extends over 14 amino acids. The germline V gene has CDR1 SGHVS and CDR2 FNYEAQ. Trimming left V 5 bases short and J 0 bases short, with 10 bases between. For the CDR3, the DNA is TGTGCCAGCAGCCGCGACAGCATGAACACTGAAGCTTTCTTT. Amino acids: CASSRDSMNTEAFF.

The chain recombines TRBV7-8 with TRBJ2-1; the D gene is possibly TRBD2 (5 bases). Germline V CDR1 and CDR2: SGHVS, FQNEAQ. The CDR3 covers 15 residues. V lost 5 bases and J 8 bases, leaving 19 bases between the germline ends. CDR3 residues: CASSTRGPRIHEQFF. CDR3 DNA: TGTGCCAGCAGCACAAGAGGGCCCAGGATCCATGAGCAGTTCTTC. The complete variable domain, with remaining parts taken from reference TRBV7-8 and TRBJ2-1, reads GAGVSQSPRYKVAKRGQDVALRCDPISGHVSLFWYQQALGQGPEFLTYFQNEAQLDKSGLPSDRFFAERPEGSVSTLKIQRTQQEDSAVYLCASSTRGPRIHEQFFGPGTRLTVL.

The CDR3 loop reads CASSVEPGQVSIRGYTF. The CDR3 DNA follows: TGTGCCAGCAGTGTTGAACCGGGACAGGTCTCCATCAGGGGCTACACCTTC. The rearrangement links TRBV6-4 to TRBJ1-2; 8 bases agree with TRBD1. V gave up 4 bases and J gave up 8 bases; unmatched junction bases: 18. From germline, CDR1 is MRHNA and CDR2 SNTAGT. The CDR3 consists of 17 residues.

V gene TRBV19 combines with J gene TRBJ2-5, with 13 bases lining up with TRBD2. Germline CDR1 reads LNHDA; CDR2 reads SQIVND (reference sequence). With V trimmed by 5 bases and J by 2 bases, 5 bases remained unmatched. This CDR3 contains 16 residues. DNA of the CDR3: TGTGCCAGTAGTCTTTGGACTAGCGGGGGACAAGAGACCCAGTACTTC. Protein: CASSLWTSGGQETQYF.

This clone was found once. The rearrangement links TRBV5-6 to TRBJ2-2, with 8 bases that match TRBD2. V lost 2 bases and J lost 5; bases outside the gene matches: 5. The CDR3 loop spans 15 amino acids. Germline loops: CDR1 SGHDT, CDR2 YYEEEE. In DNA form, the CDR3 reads TGTGCCAGCAGCTTCGCGGGGGGCTGGACCGGGGAGCTGTTTTTT. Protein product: CASSFAGGWTGELFF.

CDR3 region: CASSLVRGGCYEQYF. In DNA form, the CDR3 reads TGTGCCAGCAGCTTAGTACGCGGGGGGTGCTACGAGCAGTACTTC. This rearrangement joins TRBV11-3 to TRBJ2-7, with 8 bases identical to TRBD2. CDR3 size: 15 residues. V shed 1 base and J 3 bases; nucleotides not matched to a gene: 5. The germline V gene has CDR1 SGHNT and CDR2 YENEEA. The full variable domain, in which reference TRBV11-3 and TRBJ2-7 provide the parts outside the CDR3, is EAGVVQSPRYKIIEKKQPVAFWCNPISGHNTLYWYLQNLGQGPELLIRYENEEAVDDSQLPKDRFSAERLKGVDSTLKIQPAELGDSAVYLCASSLVRGGCYEQYFGPGTRLTVT.

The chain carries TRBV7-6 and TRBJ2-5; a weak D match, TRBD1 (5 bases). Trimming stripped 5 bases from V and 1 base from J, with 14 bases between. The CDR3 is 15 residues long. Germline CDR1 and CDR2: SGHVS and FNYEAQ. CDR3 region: CASSPRVDIQETQYF. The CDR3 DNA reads TGTGCCAGCAGCCCTAGGGTGGACATCCAAGAGACCCAGTACTTC.

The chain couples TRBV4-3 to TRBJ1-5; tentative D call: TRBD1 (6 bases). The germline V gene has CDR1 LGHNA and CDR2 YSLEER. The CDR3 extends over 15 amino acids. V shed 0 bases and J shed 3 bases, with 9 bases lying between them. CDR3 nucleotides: TGCGCCAGCAGCCAAGACAGGGGATACAATCAGCCCCAGCATTTT. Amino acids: CASSQDRGYNQPQHF.

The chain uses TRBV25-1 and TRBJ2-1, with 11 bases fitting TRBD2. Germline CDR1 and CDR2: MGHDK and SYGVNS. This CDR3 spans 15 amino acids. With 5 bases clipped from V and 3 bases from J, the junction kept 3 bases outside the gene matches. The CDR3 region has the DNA TGTGCCAGCAGTAGGACTAGCGGGTTCTACAATGAGCAGTTCTTC. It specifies CASSRTSGFYNEQFF. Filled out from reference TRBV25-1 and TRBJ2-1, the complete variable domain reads EADIYQTPRYLVIGTGKKITLECSQTMGHDKMYWYQQDPGMELHLIHYSYGVNSTEKGDLSSESTVSRIRTEHFPLTLESARPSHTSQYLCASSRTSGFYNEQFFGPGTRLTVL.

This CDR3 reads CASSGQGKDQPQHF. As DNA, the CDR3 is TGTGCCAGCAGCGGACAGGGGAAGGATCAGCCCCAGCATTTT. The J gene is TRBJ1-5, the V gene TRBV7-9; 9 positions match TRBD1. This CDR3 is 14 amino acids long. Germline CDR1 SEHNR, CDR2 FQNEAQ (reference sequence). V shed 5 bases, J shed 5 bases, and the junction held 4 bases outside the gene matches.

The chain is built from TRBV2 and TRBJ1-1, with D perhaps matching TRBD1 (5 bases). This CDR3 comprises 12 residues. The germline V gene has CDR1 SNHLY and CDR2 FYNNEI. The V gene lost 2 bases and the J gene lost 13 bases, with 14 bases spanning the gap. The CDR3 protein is CASSELRTRVFF. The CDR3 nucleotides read TGTGCCAGCAGTGAATTGAGGACCAGGGTTTTCTTT. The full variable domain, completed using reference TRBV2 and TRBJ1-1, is EPEVTQTPSHQVTQMGQEVILRCVPISNHLYFYWYRQILGQKVEFLVSFYNNEISEKSEIFDDQFSVERPDGSNFTLKIRSTKLEDSAMYFCASSELRTRVFFGQGTRLTVV.

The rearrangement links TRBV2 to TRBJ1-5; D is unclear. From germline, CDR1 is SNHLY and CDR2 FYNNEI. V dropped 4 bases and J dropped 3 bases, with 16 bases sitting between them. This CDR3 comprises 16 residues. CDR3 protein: CASSGMVAGHNQPQHF. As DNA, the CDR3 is TGTGCCAGCAGTGGAATGGTTGCAGGTCACAATCAGCCCCAGCATTTT.

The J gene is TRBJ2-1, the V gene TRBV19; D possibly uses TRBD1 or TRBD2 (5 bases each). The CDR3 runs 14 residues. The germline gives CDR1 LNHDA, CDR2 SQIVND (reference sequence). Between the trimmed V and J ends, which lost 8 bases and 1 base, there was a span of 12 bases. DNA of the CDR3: TGTGCCAGTTCGGGGCGGGTATCCTACAATGAGCAGTTCTTC. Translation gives CASSGRVSYNEQFF.

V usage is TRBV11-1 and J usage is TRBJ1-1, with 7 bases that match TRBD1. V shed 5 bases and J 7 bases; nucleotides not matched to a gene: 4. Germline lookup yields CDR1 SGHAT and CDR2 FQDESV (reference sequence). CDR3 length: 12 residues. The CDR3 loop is CASSPTGVEAFF. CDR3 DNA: TGTGCCAGCAGCCCTACAGGGGTTGAAGCTTTCTTT.